These T cell receptor beta chains were read from a single sample in a study of shared clonotypes between healthy human individuals. Libraries were prepared by immunoSEQ multiplex PCR; TCRdb keeps only in-frame clonotypes and omits some of them. This sample has fewer than 850,000 clones, with about three quarters found just once. Sample: memory CD4+ T cells sorted from blood. The receptors come from a woman in her twenties or thirties in good health. Each CDR3 is given with its conserved first and last residue. Each record gives: clone size, CDR3 length, J gene, D gene, V gene, CDR3 DNA, CDR3 protein. D genes are given only for firm matches. Clone size is stated in some rows and not others, as once, few, many or a class when expanded.

abundance: NA
len: 14
j_gene: TRBJ1-5
d_gene: NA
v_gene: TRBV10-3
CDR3nt: TGTGCCATCAGTGAGCGGGCAGGCAATCAGCCCCAGCATTTT
CDR3aa: CAISERAGNQPQHF

abundance: NA
len: 23
j_gene: TRBJ1-5
d_gene: TRBD1
v_gene: TRBV28
CDR3nt: TGTGCCAGCAGTTTTATTGGGATCCCCAGGGGGCCCGGGCATGGATATAGCAATCAGCCCCAGCATTTT
CDR3aa: CASSFIGIPRGPGHGYSNQPQHF

abundance: NA
len: 14
j_gene: TRBJ2-6
d_gene: NA
v_gene: TRBV19
CDR3nt: TGTGCCAGTAGTTGGAGCTCTGGGGCCAACGTCCTGACTTTC
CDR3aa: CASSWSSGANVLTF

abundance: NA
len: 14
j_gene: TRBJ2-5
d_gene: NA
v_gene: TRBV25-1
CDR3nt: TGTGCCAGCAGTGAATATACCGGGTCGGAGACCCAGTACTTC
CDR3aa: CASSEYTGSETQYF

abundance: few
len: 13
j_gene: TRBJ2-1
d_gene: NA
v_gene: TRBV25-1
CDR3nt: TGTGCCAGCAGTCCCCGGACTGACAATGAGCAGTTCTTC
CDR3aa: CASSPRTDNEQFF

abundance: NA
len: 14
j_gene: TRBJ2-1
d_gene: TRBD2
v_gene: TRBV28
CDR3nt: TGTGCCAGCCTACAGCGGGAGACCTACAATGAGCAGTTCTTC
CDR3aa: CASLQRETYNEQFF

abundance: NA
len: 12
j_gene: TRBJ1-2
d_gene: NA
v_gene: TRBV5-4
CDR3nt: TGTGCCAGCAGCCATGACAGGAAAGGCTACACCTTC
CDR3aa: CASSHDRKGYTF

abundance: once
len: 17
j_gene: TRBJ2-6
d_gene: NA
v_gene: TRBV28
CDR3nt: TGTGCCAGCAATACGGCTAGCGCGAACTCTGGGGCCAACGTCCTGACTTTC
CDR3aa: CASNTASANSGANVLTF

abundance: NA
len: 14
j_gene: TRBJ2-3
d_gene: NA
v_gene: TRBV27
CDR3nt: TGTGCCAGCAGTTTTACCCGACTGGCAGATACGCAGTATTTT
CDR3aa: CASSFTRLADTQYF

abundance: NA
len: 14
j_gene: TRBJ1-1
d_gene: NA
v_gene: TRBV18
CDR3nt: TGTGCCAGCTCACTGGCACAGCGAAACACTGAAGCTTTCTTT
CDR3aa: CASSLAQRNTEAFF